The T cell receptor beta chain under discussion was sequenced for a study of shared clonotypes between healthy human individuals. Study-wide results and caveats: Sampling covered nothing but blood. Tissue TCR repertoires likely differ from those found in blood. Non-shared clonotypes had lower generation probabilities than those shared by all four donors. Clonotype sharing levels among donors were expected to vary with sequencing depth.

Nashville, Tennessee was home to all donors, who were Caucasian adults. Remarks on this clone: Its antigen is still unknown. The same CDR3 can be traced to other DNA sequences in this sample.

CDR3 length: 13 residues. V was trimmed by 4 bases and J by 5 bases, leaving 11 bases between them. Germline V gene lookup returns CDR1 MNHEY and CDR2 SMNVEV (reference sequence). The assay was immunoSEQ multiplex PCR, and TCRdb's table has in-frame clones only and misses some. The table includes approximately 2.1 million clones, 90% to 95% detected once. The rearrangement uses TRBV27 and TRBJ2-5; a possible D gene is TRBD2 (6 bases). This clonotype was sampled from a man younger than 30 in good health. Some clones in this sample may be carry-over from other donors' samples. Sequencing was performed on naive CD4+ T cells from PBMCs. Specified subset: CD45RA+ positively selected. CDR3 region: CASSSGRGETQYF. CDR3 sequence (DNA): TGTGCCAGCAGTTCCGGGAGAGGCGAGACCCAGTACTTC.